The present T cell receptor beta chain was sequenced within a study of T cell responses to AZD1222 COVID-19 vaccine. Findings of the study overall: Receipt of two AZD1222 doses was followed by a rise in Spike-specific TCR breadth and depth.

Only in-frame clones appear in the TCRdb table, and some are missing; sequencing was by immunoSEQ multiplex PCR. The sample yields about 97,000 clones, 90% seen once. The CDR3 is 15 residues long. Germline V gene data show CDR1 as MNHEY and CDR2 as SVGAGI. With V trimmed by 7 bases and J by 4 bases, 11 bases remained unmatched. Note on this clone: The antigen remains unidentified.

This chain connects TRBV6-5 to TRBJ1-2, with TRBD1 matching 8 bases. This sequence was found in an adult in good health. This material consisted of peripheral blood, taken on day 0 of AZD1222 vaccination. This CDR3 reads CASTSPGQGGYGYTF. In DNA, the CDR3 is TGTGCCAGCACCTCCCCAGGACAGGGAGGCTATGGCTACACCTTC.